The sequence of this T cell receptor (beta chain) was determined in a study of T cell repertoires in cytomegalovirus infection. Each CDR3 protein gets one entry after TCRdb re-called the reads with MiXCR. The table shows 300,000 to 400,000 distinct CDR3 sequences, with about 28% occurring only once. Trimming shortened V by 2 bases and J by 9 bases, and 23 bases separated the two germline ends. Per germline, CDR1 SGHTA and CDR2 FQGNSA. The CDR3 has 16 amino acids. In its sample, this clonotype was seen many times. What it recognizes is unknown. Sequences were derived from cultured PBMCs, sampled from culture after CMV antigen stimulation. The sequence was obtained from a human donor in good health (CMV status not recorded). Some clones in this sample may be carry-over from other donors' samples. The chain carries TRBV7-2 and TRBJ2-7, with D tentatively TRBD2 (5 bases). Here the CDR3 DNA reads TGTGCCAGCAGCTTATTCTCAGCTAGCCCCCTACAAGGGCAGTACTTC. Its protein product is CASSLFSASPLQGQYF.